This entry lists 8 T cell receptor beta chains sequenced from one sample in a study of T cell responses to AZD1222 COVID-19 vaccine. Measured with immunoSEQ multiplex PCR; TCRdb has only the in-frame clones, and not every one. The sample holds 46,000 or so clones; about 83% are singletons and the top ten take over 6.5%. The sample in question was peripheral blood, obtained on day 0 of AZD1222 vaccination. Source of these receptors: an adult in good health.

The chain is built from TRBV15 and TRBJ1-1, with D tentatively TRBD1 (5 bases). The V gene's germline CDR1 is LNHNV and CDR2 YYDKDF (reference sequence). This CDR3 comprises 12 residues. V was clipped by 2 bases and J by 10 bases, with 11 bases between them. The CDR3 here is CATSRFAGGAFF. CDR3 in DNA: TGTGCCACCAGCAGATTCGCGGGGGGAGCTTTCTTT.

The table lists this clone with a count of one. The chain has TRBV19 and TRBJ1-3; TRBD1 is a possible D gene (6 bases). V dropped 9 bases and J dropped 0 bases, with 21 bases sitting between them. The length of the CDR3 is 17 residues. Germline V gene sequence: CDR1 LNHDA, CDR2 SQIVND (reference sequence). This chain's CDR3 is CASLDSGRTLSGNTIYF. The CDR3 DNA reads as TGTGCCAGCTTGGACAGCGGGCGAACGCTCTCTGGAAACACCATATATTTT.

The chain couples TRBV3-1 (or the pseudogene TRBV3-2) to TRBJ2-7, with D possibly called TRBD1 or TRBD2 (5 bases each). The CDR3 is 14 residues long. Germline-derived CDR1 and CDR2 are LGHDT and YNNKEL (reference sequence). V lost 4 bases and J 5 bases, leaving 15 bases between the germline ends. The CDR3 coding sequence is TGTGCCAGCAGCCGAAGGGACGGTGTAAACGAGCAGTACTTC. It encodes CASSRRDGVNEQYF.

This chain connects TRBV10-1 to TRBJ2-7; D gene unclear. This CDR3 spans 12 amino acids. Between the trimmed V and J ends, which lost 6 bases and 2 bases, there was a span of 8 bases. The germline CDR1 and CDR2 sequences are WNHNN and SYGVQD (reference sequence). For the CDR3, the DNA is TGCGCCAGCAGCACTTCTACCTACGAGCAGTACTTC. It specifies CASSTSTYEQYF.

This clone was detected only a few times. The rearrangement links TRBV15 to TRBJ1-6; D not certain. Germline V gene data show CDR1 as LNHNV and CDR2 as YYDKDF (reference sequence). The V end was cut by 0 bases, the J end by 0 bases, with 6 bases between. This CDR3 is built from 16 residues. The CDR3 DNA follows: TGTGCCACCAGCAGAGAACAGAGCTCCTATAATTCACCCCTCCACTTT. Translating it yields CATSREQSSYNSPLHF.

This clone was seen only once. The genes are TRBV5-1 and TRBJ2-3; D uncertain. V was shortened by 4 bases and J by 4 bases, with 7 bases between the two germline ends. CDR1 and CDR2 from the germline V gene are SGHRS and YFSETQ. This CDR3 contains 12 residues. The CDR3: CASSRRADTQYF. In DNA form, the CDR3 reads TGCGCCAGCAGCCGCCGTGCAGATACGCAGTATTTT. Based on the CDR3 plus reference TRBV5-1 and TRBJ2-3, the full variable domain is KAGVTQTPRYLIKTRGQQVTLSCSPISGHRSVSWYQQTPGQGLQFLFEYFSETQRNKGNFPGRFSGRQFSNSRSEMNVSTLELGDSALYLCASSRRADTQYFGPGTRLTVL.

The rearrangement links TRBV2 to TRBJ1-4, with TRBD1 matching 7 bases. CDR3 length: 13 residues. J was trimmed by 7 bases and V by 8 bases; bases with no gene match: 7. Germline V CDR1 and CDR2: SNHLY, FYNNEI. CDR3 sequence (DNA): TGTGCCAGCGAGGGGGCCGCGAGTGAAAAACTGTTTTTT. Amino acids: CASEGAASEKLFF.

This clone is labeled as medium-sized (0.01 to 0.1%). The chain carries TRBV28 and TRBJ1-2, with D unclear. The CDR3 has 16 amino acids. The V end was cut by 2 bases, the J end by 4 bases, with 17 bases between. Germline values: CDR1 MDHEN, CDR2 SYDVKM. The CDR3 here is CASSLRVERFLYGYTF. The CDR3 coding sequence is TGTGCCAGCAGTTTACGGGTCGAGCGGTTCCTCTATGGCTACACCTTC.